A selection of T cell receptor beta chains follows, all from one sample in a study of T cell responses to AZD1222 COVID-19 vaccine. Clones were read by immunoSEQ multiplex PCR, and TCRdb kept only the in-frame ones, dropping some. The data contain 120,000 to 150,000 clones, 82% of them singletons. The material sequenced was peripheral blood, taken on day 0 of MenACWY control vaccination. These receptor sequences come from an adult in good health. Each CDR3 is given with its conserved first and last residue. The D gene is left open where the match is weak. Not all rows give a size; the values are once, few, many and, for expanded clones, a class.

cdr3_aa cdr3_nt clone_size j_call v_call d_call
CASSWRSTDTQYF TGTGCCAGCAGCTGGCGGAGCACAGATACGCAGTATTTT - TRBJ2-3 TRBV5-5 -
CASSRGGLYEQFF TGTGCCAGTAGTAGGGGGGGCCTCTATGAGCAGTTCTTC - TRBJ2-1 TRBV19 -
CASSLGEALPRRETQYF TGCGCCAGCAGCCTCGGGGAGGCGCTACCTCGGCGGGAGACCCAGTACTTC - TRBJ2-5 TRBV5-1 -
CASSPLVEAFF TGTGCCAGCAGCCCTTTGGTTGAAGCTTTCTTT - TRBJ1-1 TRBV7-2 -
CASSERPAGNEQFF TGTGCCAGCAGCGAAAGGCCGGCGGGAAATGAGCAGTTCTTC - TRBJ2-1 TRBV7-2 -
CASSPDANYGYTF TGTGCCAGCAGTCCCGACGCGAACTATGGCTACACCTTC many TRBJ1-2 TRBV11-2 -
CASSFGSYSGNTIYF TGTGCCAGCAGCTTCGGCAGCTACTCTGGAAACACCATATATTTT - TRBJ1-3 TRBV5-8 -
CASISDRLNTEAFF TGTGCCAGCATCTCGGATCGGCTGAACACTGAAGCTTTCTTT - TRBJ1-1 TRBV21-1 -
CASSALQGSSGPLHF TGCGCCAGCAGCGCTTTACAGGGTTCCTCGGGACCCCTCCACTTT - TRBJ1-6 TRBV5-1 -
CASSLWGEETQYF TGTGCCAGCAGCTTGTGGGGAGAAGAGACCCAGTACTTC - TRBJ2-5 TRBV5-4 -
CASSLLTEGYYGYTF TGTGCCAGCAGCCTGCTAACTGAAGGATACTATGGCTACACCTTC - TRBJ1-2 TRBV7-9 -
CASSARTGGTGELFF TGTGCCAGCAGCGCCCGGACAGGGGGCACCGGGGAGCTGTTTTTT - TRBJ2-2 TRBV11-3 TRBD1
CASSQQGQQLNEKLFF TGTGCCAGCTCCCAGCAAGGACAGCAACTTAATGAAAAACTGTTTTTT - TRBJ1-4 TRBV18 -
CASSPVDSNQPQHF TGTGCCAGCAGTCCAGTAGATAGCAATCAGCCCCAGCATTTT few TRBJ1-5 TRBV6-1 -
CASSPGQGALTGYTF TGTGCCAGCTCACCAGGACAGGGTGCCCTGACGGGCTACACCTTC - TRBJ1-2 TRBV18 TRBD1
CASSDRTVSGELFF TGCGCCAGCAGTGACCGAACAGTTTCCGGGGAGCTGTTTTTT - TRBJ2-2 TRBV10-1 -
CASSEEAPSSYEQYF TGTGCCAGCAGTGAAGAGGCTCCGAGCTCCTACGAGCAGTACTTC - TRBJ2-7 TRBV6-1 -
CASSYSMLGDIQYF TGTGCCAGCAGTTACTCCATGCTGGGGGACATTCAGTACTTC - TRBJ2-4 TRBV6-6 -
CASSLNGVGMKTDTQYF TGTGCCAGCAGTTTGAACGGGGTTGGGATGAAAACAGATACGCAGTATTTT - TRBJ2-3 TRBV27 -
CASSSWTGRGSDTQYF TGTGCCAGTAGTTCATGGACAGGGAGGGGGTCAGATACGCAGTATTTT - TRBJ2-3 TRBV19 -
CASSELDFQDSPLHF TGTGCCAGCAGTGAACTGGATTTCCAGGATTCACCCCTCCACTTT few TRBJ1-6 TRBV27 -
CASSLRADAAFF TGTGCCAGCAGCTTACGGGCGGATGCAGCTTTCTTT - TRBJ1-1 TRBV7-8 -
CASSLWGSPKGYEQFF TGTGCCAGCAGCTTATGGGGTTCCCCCAAGGGGTATGAGCAGTTCTTC - TRBJ2-1 TRBV11-2 -
CASSPGGQALHF TGTGCCAGCAGTCCTGGGGGTCAAGCCCTCCACTTT - TRBJ1-6 TRBV6-6 -
CASSQLRDFEAFF TGTGCCAGCAGCCAACTACGGGATTTTGAAGCTTTCTTT - TRBJ1-1 TRBV14 -
CASSLTKGTGETEAFF TGTGCCAGCAGCTTGACCAAAGGGACAGGGGAAACTGAAGCTTTCTTT - TRBJ1-1 TRBV11-3 TRBD1
CASRAGGRDPLNNSPLHF TGTGCCAGCCGCGCTGGAGGCAGGGACCCGCTTAATAATTCACCCCTCCACTTT - TRBJ1-6 TRBV9 -
CASSRGENTEAFF TGTGCCAGTTCGCGCGGGGAGAACACTGAAGCTTTCTTT - TRBJ1-1 TRBV19 -
CASSIGGGGPEAFF TGTGCCAGTAGTATAGGGGGCGGGGGACCTGAAGCTTTCTTT few TRBJ1-1 TRBV19 -
CASRGPRNTEAFF TGTGCCAGTAGGGGGCCTCGAAACACTGAAGCTTTCTTT once TRBJ1-1 TRBV19 -
CASRETGGHGYTF TGTGCCAGCAGGGAGACAGGGGGACATGGCTACACCTTC - TRBJ1-2 TRBV6-5 TRBD1
CASSTQGADGYTF TGCGCCAGCAGCACTCAGGGGGCGGATGGCTACACCTTC - TRBJ1-2 TRBV5-1 TRBD1
CASSPSGGATGELFF TGTGCCAGCAGCCCGAGCGGGGGGGCCACCGGGGAGCTGTTTTTT - TRBJ2-2 TRBV7-2 TRBD2
CASSFRGTGGYNEQFF TGTGCCAGCAGCTTTAGAGGGACAGGGGGCTACAATGAGCAGTTCTTC few TRBJ2-1 TRBV7-9 TRBD1
CASSVELAGIPDTQYF TGTGCCAGCAGCGTAGAACTAGCGGGGATACCAGATACGCAGTATTTT once TRBJ2-3 TRBV9 TRBD2
CAWRVGPGENTEAFF TGTGCCTGGAGGGTGGGGCCCGGGGAGAACACTGAAGCTTTCTTT once TRBJ1-1 TRBV30 -
CASSYSGQLYGYTF TGTGCCAGCAGTTACTCCGGTCAACTCTATGGCTACACCTTC - TRBJ1-2 TRBV6-5 -
CASSYSWTANQPQHF TGTGCCAGCAGTTACTCGTGGACAGCGAATCAGCCCCAGCATTTT once TRBJ1-5 TRBV6-5 -
CASSPRTASSTDTQYF TGTGCCAGCAGCCCGCGGACAGCGAGTAGCACAGATACGCAGTATTTT - TRBJ2-3 TRBV7-9 -
CASSQEVRAGGPDTQYF TGTGCCAGCAGCCAAGAAGTCAGAGCGGGGGGCCCAGATACGCAGTATTTT - TRBJ2-3 TRBV3-1/TRBV3-2 TRBD2
CASSYGGVGSPLHF TGTGCCAGTAGTTACGGCGGAGTAGGTTCACCCCTCCACTTT - TRBJ1-6 TRBV19 -
CASSLWDRESYGYTF TGTGCCAGCAGCTTGTGGGACAGGGAAAGTTATGGCTACACCTTC - TRBJ1-2 TRBV5-5 TRBD1
CASSLHPGRKNSPLHF TGTGCCAGCAGTTTACACCCGGGGCGGAAAAATTCACCCCTCCACTTT - TRBJ1-6 TRBV27 -
CASSELAGGSSYNEQFF TGTGCCAGCAGTGAACTAGCGGGGGGAAGCTCCTACAATGAGCAGTTCTTC - TRBJ2-1 TRBV6-1 TRBD2
CASSPGQGSGNTIYF TGTGCCAGTTCCCCGGGACAGGGGTCTGGAAACACCATATATTTT - TRBJ1-3 TRBV6-5 TRBD1
CASSLGQAGGYTF TGTGCCAGCAGCTTAGGGCAGGCGGGGGGCTACACCTTC few TRBJ1-2 TRBV7-9 -
CASSSDSGTSADTQYF TGTGCCAGCAGCTCTGACTCCGGGACCTCCGCAGATACGCAGTATTTT - TRBJ2-3 TRBV11-3 -
CASSQWRKETQYF TGCGCCAGCAGCCAATGGCGCAAAGAGACCCAGTACTTC - TRBJ2-5 TRBV4-1 -
CASSPYRDLYGYTF TGTGCCAGCAGCCCCTACAGGGATCTCTATGGCTACACCTTC few TRBJ1-2 TRBV5-6 -
CASSPNRVDTEAFF TGTGCCAGCTCACCCAACAGGGTGGATACTGAAGCTTTCTTT once TRBJ1-1 TRBV18 -
CASSTPRRATREKLFF TGTGCCAGTAGTACCCCACGCCGAGCCACCCGTGAAAAACTGTTTTTT once TRBJ1-4 TRBV19 -
CASSVQGNRNEQFF TGTGCCAGCAGTGTTCAGGGGAATAGGAATGAGCAGTTCTTC - TRBJ2-1 TRBV2 -
CASSDDGLQPQHF TGTGCCAGCAGTGACGACGGCCTCCAGCCCCAGCATTTT - TRBJ1-5 TRBV2 -
CASSSYRDGYTF TGTGCCAGCAGTTCCTACAGGGACGGCTACACCTTC few TRBJ1-2 TRBV27 -